The TCR beta chain under discussion was sequenced for a study of OX40 agonist ivuxolimab in advanced cancers. Whole-study context: Ivuxolimab, an antibody acting as an agonist of OX40 (CD134), was used to treat patients.

Patients were ineligible given autoimmune disease history or systemic immunosuppression. This CDR3 contains 17 residues. V trimming: 0 bases; J trimming: 7 bases; junction bases outside the gene matches: 10. Germline assignment: CDR1 KGHSH and CDR2 LQKENI. Clones were read by immunoSEQ multiplex PCR, and TCRdb kept only the in-frame ones, dropping some. The table shows about 89,000 clones, with approximately 91% occurring only once. The V call is TRBV18, the J call TRBJ1-3; 9 nucleotides match TRBD1. Sample: CD4+ or CD8+ T cells sorted from blood, taken in a trial of the OX40 agonist ivuxolimab. The sequence was collected from an adult with an advanced solid tumor such as melanoma, head and neck, liver or kidney cancer. The CDR3 region has the DNA TGTGCCAGCTCACCACCTACGGGACAGGGATCTTCGAACACCATATATTTT. Translation gives CASSPPTGQGSSNTIYF.